What follows are 8 T cell receptor beta chains derived from one specimen sequenced in a study of blood T cell repertoires in COVID-19. TCRdb's copy holds only in-frame clones and misses some; the assay was immunoSEQ multiplex PCR. The sample includes 200,000 to 250,000 clones, 86% seen only once; the top ten take roughly 3.4%. Sequenced: PBMCs or T cells enriched from blood (not recorded which). These receptors were obtained from a woman in her thirties or forties with acute COVID-19.

V usage is TRBV19 and J usage is TRBJ2-1; 9 nucleotides line up with TRBD2. Losses at the gene ends were 1 base for V and 3 bases for J; bases not matched to a gene: 7. Germline values: CDR1 LNHDA, CDR2 SQIVND (reference sequence). This CDR3 region has 17 residues. CDR3 nucleotides: TGTGCCAGTAGTATAGCCCAACGCGGGGGGGACTACAATGAGCAGTTCTTC. This sequence encodes CASSIAQRGGDYNEQFF.

The J gene is TRBJ1-3, the V gene TRBV25-1; D call uncertain. The V gene lost 4 bases and the J gene lost 4 bases, with 5 bases spanning the gap. The CDR3 totals 12 residues. The germline CDR1 and CDR2 sequences are MGHDK and SYGVNS. The CDR3 here is CASSGAGNTIYF. The DNA for the CDR3 is TGTGCCAGCAGTGGAGCAGGAAACACCATATATTTT.

The CDR3 reads CASSRSWAAGNTIYF. DNA of the CDR3: TGTGCCAGCAGCCGGTCGTGGGCAGCTGGAAACACCATATATTTT. The rearrangement joins TRBV5-8 to TRBJ1-3, with D hard to call. Germline values: CDR1 SGHTS, CDR2 YDEGEE. This CDR3 is 15 amino acids long. Trimming took off 4 bases at V and 2 bases at J, with 13 bases between the two ends. Looking up the rest from reference TRBV5-8 and TRBJ1-3 gives the full variable domain: EAGVTQSPTHLIKTRGQQATLRCSPISGHTSVYWYQQALGLGLQFLLWYDEGEERNRGNFPPRFSGRQFPNYSSELNVNALELEDSALYLCASSRSWAAGNTIYFGEGSWLTVV.

This CDR3 reads CASSLRQGARSDGYTF. The CDR3 DNA reads TGTGCCAGCAGCTTGCGACAGGGGGCTCGTTCGGATGGCTACACCTTC. The V gene is TRBV11-1, the J gene TRBJ1-2; 10 nucleotides align to TRBD1. The CDR3 contains 16 residues. The junction had 10 bases not matched to a gene; V was cut back by 3 bases and J by 6 bases. The V gene's germline CDR1 is SGHAT and CDR2 FQDESV (reference sequence). The whole variable domain, remainder taken from reference TRBV11-1 and TRBJ1-2, is EAEVAQSPRYKITEKSQAVAFWCDPISGHATLYWYRQILGQGPELLVQFQDESVVDDSQLPKDRFSAERLKGVDSTLKIQPAELGDSAMYLCASSLRQGARSDGYTFGSGTRLTVV.

The V gene is TRBV11-3, the J gene TRBJ2-2; 8 bases line up with TRBD2. Losses at the gene ends were 0 bases for V and 5 bases for J; bases not matched to a gene: 2. The CDR3 has 15 amino acids. Germline loops: CDR1 SGHNT, CDR2 YENEEA. CDR3 loop: CASSLDGGATGELFF. Here the CDR3 DNA reads TGTGCCAGCAGCTTAGACGGGGGGGCAACCGGGGAGCTGTTTTTT.

V usage is TRBV3-1 (or the pseudogene TRBV3-2) and J usage is TRBJ1-6; TRBD1 matches 8 bases. The CDR3 is 14 amino acids. After removal of 3 bases from V and 7 bases from J, the junction contained 2 bases not matched to a gene. Germline CDR1 LGHDT, CDR2 YNNKEL (reference sequence). CDR3 residues: CASSQGQVNSPLHF. Written as DNA, the CDR3 is TGTGCCAGCAGCCAGGGACAGGTCAATTCACCCCTCCACTTT.

The chain carries TRBV5-6 and TRBJ2-1; tentative D call: TRBD2 (6 bases). The V end lost 4 bases, the J end lost 5 bases, and 13 bases lay between the germline ends. Germline loops: CDR1 SGHDT, CDR2 YYEEEE. The CDR3 has 14 amino acids. This CDR3 reads CASSAGTGDNEQFF. For the CDR3, the DNA is TGTGCCAGCAGCGCCGGGACGGGAGACAATGAGCAGTTCTTC.

The J gene is TRBJ2-3, the V gene TRBV7-3; D is undetermined. V was cut by 5 bases and J by 6 bases, with 9 bases left in between. CDR1 is SGHTA, CDR2 FQGTGA, per germline. The length of the CDR3 is 12 residues. CDR3 sequence (DNA): TGTGCCAGCAGCAATACCCGGGATACGCAGTATTTT. Translating gives CASSNTRDTQYF. Combining the CDR3 with reference TRBV7-3 and TRBJ2-3 gives the whole variable domain GAGVSQTPSNKVTEKGKYVELRCDPISGHTALYWYRQSLGQGPEFLIYFQGTGAADDSGLPNDRFFAVRPEGSVSTLKIQRTERGDSAVYLCASSNTRDTQYFGPGTRLTVL.